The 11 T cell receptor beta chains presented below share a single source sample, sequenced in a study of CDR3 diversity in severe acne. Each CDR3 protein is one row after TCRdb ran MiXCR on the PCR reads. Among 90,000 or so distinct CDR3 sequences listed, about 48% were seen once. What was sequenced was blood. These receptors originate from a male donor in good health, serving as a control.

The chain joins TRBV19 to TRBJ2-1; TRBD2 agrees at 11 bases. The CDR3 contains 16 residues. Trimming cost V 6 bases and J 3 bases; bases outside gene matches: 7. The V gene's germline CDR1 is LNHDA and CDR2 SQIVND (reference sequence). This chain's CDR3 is CASRLAGVSYYNEQFF. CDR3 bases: TGTGCCAGTAGACTAGCGGGGGTCAGCTACTACAATGAGCAGTTCTTC.

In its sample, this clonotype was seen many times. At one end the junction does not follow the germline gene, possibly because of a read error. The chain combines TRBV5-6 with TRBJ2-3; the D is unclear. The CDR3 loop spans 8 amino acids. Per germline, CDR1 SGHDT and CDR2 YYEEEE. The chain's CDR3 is CASSSRPF. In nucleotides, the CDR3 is TGTGCCAGCAGCTCCCGACCTTTT.

CDR3 residues: CASSVDVRPFQPQHF. The CDR3 region has the DNA TGTGCCAGCAGCGTAGATGTCAGGCCGTTTCAGCCCCAGCATTTT. The V and J genes are TRBV9 and TRBJ1-5; D call uncertain. The germline CDR1 and CDR2 sequences are SGDLS and YYNGEE. This CDR3 has 15 amino acids. V lost 0 bases and J 6 bases, leaving 13 bases between the germline ends.

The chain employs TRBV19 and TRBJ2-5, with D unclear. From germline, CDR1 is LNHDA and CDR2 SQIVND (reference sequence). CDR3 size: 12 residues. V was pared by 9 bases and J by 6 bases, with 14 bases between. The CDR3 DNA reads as TGTGCCAGCAGTTTGGTAGGGCAGACCCAGTACTTC. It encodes CASSLVGQTQYF.

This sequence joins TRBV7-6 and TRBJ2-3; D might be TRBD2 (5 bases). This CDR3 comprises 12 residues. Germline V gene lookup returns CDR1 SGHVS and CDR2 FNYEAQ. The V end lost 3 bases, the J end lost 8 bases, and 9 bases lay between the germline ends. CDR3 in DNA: TGTGCCAGCAGCTTCACCCGGGGTACGCAGTATTTT. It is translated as CASSFTRGTQYF.

Written as DNA, the CDR3 is TGCAGTGCTAGAGACCTGACAGGGAGAATGAGGTGGTACACAGATACGCAGTATTTT. Protein sequence: CSARDLTGRMRWYTDTQYF. The chain joins TRBV20-1 to TRBJ2-3; 7 positions match TRBD1. J lost 2 bases, V lost 0 bases, and 17 bases had no gene match. The CDR3 is made up of 19 amino acids. Germline loops: CDR1 DFQATT, CDR2 SNEGSKA (reference sequence).

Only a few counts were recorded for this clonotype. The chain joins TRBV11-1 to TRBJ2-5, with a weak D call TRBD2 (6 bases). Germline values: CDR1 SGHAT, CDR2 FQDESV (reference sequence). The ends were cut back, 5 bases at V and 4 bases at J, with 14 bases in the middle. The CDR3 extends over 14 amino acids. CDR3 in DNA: TGTGCCAGCAGCCCTCCCTTCGGGGGAGAGACCCAGTACTTC. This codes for CASSPPFGGETQYF.

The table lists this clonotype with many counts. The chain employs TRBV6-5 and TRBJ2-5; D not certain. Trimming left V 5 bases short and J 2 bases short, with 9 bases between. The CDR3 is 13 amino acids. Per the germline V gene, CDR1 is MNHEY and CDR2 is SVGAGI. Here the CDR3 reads CASSRSEQETQYF. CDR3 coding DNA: TGTGCCAGCAGTCGGTCGGAACAAGAGACCCAGTACTTC.

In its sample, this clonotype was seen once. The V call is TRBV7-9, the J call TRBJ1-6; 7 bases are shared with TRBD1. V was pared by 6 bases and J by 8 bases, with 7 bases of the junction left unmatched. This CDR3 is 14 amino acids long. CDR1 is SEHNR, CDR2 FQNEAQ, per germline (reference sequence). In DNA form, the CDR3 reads TGTGCCAGCAGTACGGGACAGTATCATTCACCCCTCCACTTT. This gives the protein CASSTGQYHSPLHF.

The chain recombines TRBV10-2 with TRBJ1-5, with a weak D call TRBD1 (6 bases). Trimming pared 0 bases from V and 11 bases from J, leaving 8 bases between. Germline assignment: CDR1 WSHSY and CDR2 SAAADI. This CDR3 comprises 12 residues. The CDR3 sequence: CASSESRGAQHF. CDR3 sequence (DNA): TGCGCCAGCAGTGAGTCGAGGGGGGCCCAGCATTTT.

In nucleotides, the CDR3 is TGTGCCAGCAGTGAAGGGACTAGCGGGAGGTCCTACAATGAGCAGTTCTTC. It codes for CASSEGTSGRSYNEQFF. V is TRBV6-1 and J is TRBJ2-1; 14 positions match TRBD2. There are 17 residues in the CDR3. V trimming: 1 base; J trimming: 1 base; junction bases outside the gene matches: 0. The V gene's germline CDR1 is MNHNS and CDR2 SASEGT.